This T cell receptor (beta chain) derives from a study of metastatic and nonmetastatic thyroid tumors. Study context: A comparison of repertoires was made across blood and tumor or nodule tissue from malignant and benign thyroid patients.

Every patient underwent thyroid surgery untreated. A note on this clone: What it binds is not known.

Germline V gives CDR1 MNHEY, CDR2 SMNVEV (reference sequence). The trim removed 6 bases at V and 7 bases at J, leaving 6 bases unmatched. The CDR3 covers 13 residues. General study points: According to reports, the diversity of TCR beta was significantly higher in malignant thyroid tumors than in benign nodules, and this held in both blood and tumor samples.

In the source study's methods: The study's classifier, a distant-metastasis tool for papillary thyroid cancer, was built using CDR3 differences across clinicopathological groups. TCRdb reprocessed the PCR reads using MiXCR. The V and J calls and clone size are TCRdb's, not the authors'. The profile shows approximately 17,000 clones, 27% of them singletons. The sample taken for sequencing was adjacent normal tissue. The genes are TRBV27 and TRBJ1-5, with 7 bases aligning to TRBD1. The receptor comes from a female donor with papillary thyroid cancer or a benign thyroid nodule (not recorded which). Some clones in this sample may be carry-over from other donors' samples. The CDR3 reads CASRPQGWQPQHF. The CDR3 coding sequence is TGTGCCAGCAGACCACAGGGGTGGCAGCCCCAGCATTTT.